Below, 14 T cell receptor beta chains from the same sample are listed, as sequenced in a study of blood T cells in healthy people across ages (dated by TCRdb to between 2014 and 2017). The library was made by 5' RACE. TCRdb shows the sequencer as Illumina HiSeq 2500. A second PCR of about 6 to 11 cycles was run with a J-beta primer mix and a sample-barcoded 5' primer. TCRdb reanalyzed the raw reads on its own, using fastp at Q25 for trimming and MiXCR for clone calling, and kept in-frame beta chains. Each record represents a unique CDR3 protein, reported with the most common genes and DNA among its rows. Here the sample has around 820,000 distinct CDR3 sequences; about 25% occur a single time. The biggest ten clones account for under 4.5% of the sample. These data are also associated with another study on T cells of mothers and their children.

Specimen: blood. The source is a boy between 10 and 17 years old in good health.

J is TRBJ2-7 and V is TRBV7-9; weak D call: TRBD1 (6 bases). Germline-derived CDR1 and CDR2 are SEHNR and FQNEAQ (reference sequence). V lost 4 bases to trimming and J lost 6 bases, with 10 bases between them. CDR3 size: 12 residues. CDR3 in DNA: TGTGCCAGCAGCTACGGGACAACCGAGCAGTACTTC. Its protein is CASSYGTTEQYF.

The rearrangement links TRBV28 to TRBJ2-5, with a possible D match to TRBD2 (6 bases). Deletions cut 6 bases from V and 9 bases from J, with 14 bases between. Germline V gene lookup returns CDR1 MDHEN and CDR2 SYDVKM. The CDR3 covers 12 residues. CDR3 sequence: CASRRPGEPQYF. The CDR3, as DNA: TGTGCCAGCAGACGACCGGGGGAGCCCCAGTACTTC.

The rearrangement uses TRBV20-1 and TRBJ2-7; 7 positions agree with TRBD1. Germline V gene lookup returns CDR1 DFQATT and CDR2 SNEGSKA (reference sequence). This CDR3 comprises 13 residues. V was clipped by 6 bases and J by 5 bases; unmatched bases: 10. CDR3 in DNA: TGCAGTGCAGACAGGGTGTCTTTCCACGAGCAGTACTTC. Amino acids: CSADRVSFHEQYF.

J is TRBJ1-2 and V is TRBV4-3; D may be TRBD1 (5 bases). Germline V gives CDR1 LGHNA, CDR2 YSLEER. This CDR3 has 15 amino acids. V shed 3 bases and J shed 4 bases, with 15 bases lying between them. The CDR3 here is CASSHPGPGSYGYTF. DNA for the CDR3: TGCGCCAGCAGCCACCCAGGGCCAGGGTCCTATGGCTACACCTTC.

The V call is TRBV7-8, the J call TRBJ1-1, with no clear D. Germline V CDR1 and CDR2: SGHVS, FQNEAQ. Trimming took 1 base from V and 4 from J, leaving 13 bases between them. CDR3 size: 15 residues. CDR3 sequence (DNA): TGTGCCAGCAGCTTAGGTGTAGGACCCGGCACTGAAGCTTTCTTT. Translation gives CASSLGVGPGTEAFF.

V usage is TRBV20-1 and J usage is TRBJ1-2, with 7 bases lining up with TRBD1. This CDR3 is built from 14 residues. Germline CDR1 DFQATT, CDR2 SNEGSKA (reference sequence). V gave up 1 base and J gave up 7 bases; unmatched junction bases: 9. The CDR3, as DNA: TGCAGTGCTAGAGGAGGGGGCTCGCCTAGTGGCTACACCTTC. This gives the protein CSARGGGSPSGYTF.

For the CDR3, the DNA is TGTGCCAGCAGCATACAGGGTGGATTAGGGAACACTGAAGCTTTCTTT. Translation: CASSIQGGLGNTEAFF. The V and J genes are TRBV7-3 and TRBJ1-1; possibly TRBD1 for D (6 bases). Germline values: CDR1 SGHTA, CDR2 FQGTGA. Trimming pared 5 bases from V and 1 base from J, leaving 17 bases between. The CDR3 spans 16 residues. Together with reference TRBV7-3 and TRBJ1-1, the CDR3 gives the full variable domain: GAGVSQTPSNKVTEKGKYVELRCDPISGHTALYWYRQSLGQGPEFLIYFQGTGAADDSGLPNDRFFAVRPEGSVSTLKIQRTERGDSAVYLCASSIQGGLGNTEAFFGQGTRLTVV.

This clonotype was seen a handful of times. The rearrangement uses TRBV15 and TRBJ2-5; D unclear. The CDR3 length is 12 residues. Germline loops: CDR1 LNHNV, CDR2 YYDKDF (reference sequence). Trimming cost V 5 bases and J 3 bases, with 7 bases left between them. The CDR3: CATSPTEETQYF. The CDR3 nucleotides read TGTGCCACCAGCCCAACCGAAGAGACCCAGTACTTC.

This clonotype showed up just a few times. DNA for the CDR3: TGTGCCAGCAGCTCGACACCAGATACGCAGTATTTT. This codes for CASSSTPDTQYF. The rearrangement joins TRBV7-9 to TRBJ2-3; D remains unclear. V lost 4 bases, J lost 4 bases, and 6 bases lay in between. CDR1 and CDR2 from the germline V gene are SEHNR and FQNEAQ (reference sequence). CDR3 length equals 12 residues.

The V and J genes are TRBV18 and TRBJ1-4; 11 bases line up with TRBD1. CDR3 length: 15 amino acids. The V segment lost 8 bases and the J segment 6 bases; nucleotides outside the gene matches: 8. Germline CDR1 and CDR2: KGHSH and LQKENI. The chain's CDR3 is CASTAAGQGDEKLFF. CDR3 DNA: TGTGCCAGCACGGCGGCGGGACAGGGGGATGAAAAACTGTTTTTT.

The chain combines TRBV12-3 or TRBV12-4 with TRBJ1-1, with D maybe TRBD1 (5 bases). The CDR3 has 14 residues. The ends were cut back, 2 bases at V and 0 bases at J, with 7 bases in the middle. The CDR3 spells CASSLKGLNTEAFF. The CDR3 DNA reads TGTGCCAGCAGTTTAAAGGGGTTGAACACTGAAGCTTTCTTT.

The genes are TRBV9 and TRBJ2-2; the match to TRBD1 covers 8 bases. CDR3 length equals 17 residues. The V segment lost 3 bases and the J segment 4 bases; nucleotides outside the gene matches: 11. CDR1 SGDLS and CDR2 YYNGEE come from the germline V gene. CDR3 nucleotide sequence: TGTGCCAGCAGCGCTCGACAGGGACAGGCTAGCACCGGGGAGCTGTTTTTT. Translated: CASSARQGQASTGELFF.

The rearrangement links TRBV28 to TRBJ2-4; TRBD2 is a possible D gene (6 bases). CDR3 length equals 13 residues. V shed 3 bases and J shed 8 bases, with 11 bases lying between them. Germline lookup yields CDR1 MDHEN and CDR2 SYDVKM. The CDR3 is CASSFGGRYIQYF. CDR3 bases: TGTGCCAGCAGTTTTGGGGGGAGGTACATTCAGTACTTC.

The chain is built from TRBV6-5 and TRBJ2-5, with 8 bases aligning to TRBD1. The J call may be mistaken, given a closer DNA end match to TRBJ2-1. Germline values: CDR1 MNHEY, CDR2 SVGAGI. The CDR3 sequence is 14 residues long. The CDR3, as DNA: TGTGCCAGCAGGATGCAAGGACAGGGCAGTGAGCAGTTCTTC. It codes for CASRMQGQGSEQFF.